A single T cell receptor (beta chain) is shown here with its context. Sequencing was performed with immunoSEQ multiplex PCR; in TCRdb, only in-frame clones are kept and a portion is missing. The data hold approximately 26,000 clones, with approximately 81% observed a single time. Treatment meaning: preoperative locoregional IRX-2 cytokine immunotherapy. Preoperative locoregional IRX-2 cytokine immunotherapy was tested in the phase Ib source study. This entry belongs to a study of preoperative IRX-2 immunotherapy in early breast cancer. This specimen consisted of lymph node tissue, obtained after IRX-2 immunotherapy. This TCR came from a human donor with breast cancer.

CDR3 amino acids: CASTTQLTGYQETQYF. For the CDR3, the DNA is TGTGCCAGCACCACTCAATTGACAGGGTACCAAGAGACCCAGTACTTC. V usage is TRBV11-1 and J usage is TRBJ2-5, with 7 bases lining up with TRBD1. Per germline, CDR1 SGHAT and CDR2 FQDESV (reference sequence). The CDR3 has 16 residues. Trimming took 7 bases from V and 0 from J; bases not matched to a gene: 11.